Listed here are 25 T cell receptor beta chains from one sample, sequenced in a study of radiation and T cells in renal cell carcinoma. TCRdb's copy holds only in-frame clones and misses some; the assay was immunoSEQ multiplex PCR. The repertoire has 50,000 to 65,000 clones, around 80% of them found once; the top ten carry more than 6.5%. Time point in this sample: blood 4 weeks post-SBRT, at nephrectomy. Noted treatment: 15 Gy SBRT to primary tumor, nephrectomy 4 weeks later. Sequenced material: blood, taken from a patient whose treatment included radiotherapy and nephrectomy. These receptors came from a man in his 60s with renal cell carcinoma.

The chain joins TRBV5-4 to TRBJ1-2; 8 bases fit TRBD1. The V gene end was trimmed by 4 bases and the J gene end by 7 bases; junction bases not matched to a gene: 3. Germline V gene lookup returns CDR1 SGHNT and CDR2 YYREEE (reference sequence). This CDR3 has 12 residues. CDR3 DNA: TGTGCCAGCAGCCAGGACAGGGTTGGCTACACCTTC. Protein: CASSQDRVGYTF.

The chain couples TRBV6-1 to TRBJ1-2; no reliable D call. CDR3 length: 16 amino acids. The V end lost 1 base, the J end lost 0 bases, and 12 bases lay between the germline ends. Germline loops: CDR1 MNHNS, CDR2 SASEGT. CDR3 nucleotides: TGTGCCAGCAGTGAAGTACTGGCAGCTTCTAACTATGGCTACACCTTC. Its protein is CASSEVLAASNYGYTF.

This clone was recorded once. The chain employs TRBV6-5 and TRBJ1-6; the D is unclear. CDR3 size: 15 residues. The germline CDR1 and CDR2 sequences are MNHEY and SVGAGI. Trimming took off 0 bases at V and 7 bases at J, with 10 bases between the two ends. CDR3 DNA: TGTGCCAGCAGTTACTCAGCGCAGCCAAATTCACCCCTCCACTTT. It is translated as CASSYSAQPNSPLHF.

J is TRBJ1-5 and V is TRBV30, with 7 bases aligning to TRBD1. V shed 1 base, J shed 6 bases, and the junction held 6 bases outside the gene matches. CDR3 length: 14 residues. Germline V gene lookup returns CDR1 GTSNPN and CDR2 SVGIG (reference sequence). The CDR3 coding sequence is TGTGCCTGGAGTGGTAAGCGGACAGGTCAGCCCCAGCATTTT. Protein product: CAWSGKRTGQPQHF.

V gene TRBV20-1 combines with J gene TRBJ2-7; D gene uncertain. Germline V gene sequence: CDR1 DFQATT, CDR2 SNEGSKA (reference sequence). The CDR3 is made up of 11 amino acids. Trimming left V 1 base short and J 4 bases short, with 5 bases between. Here the CDR3 reads CSARALYEQYF. CDR3 in DNA: TGCAGTGCTAGAGCTTTATACGAGCAGTACTTC.

The V call is TRBV11-2, the J call TRBJ1-2, with D hard to call. This CDR3 has 14 residues. Trimming left V 6 bases short and J 7 bases short, with 18 bases between. Germline V gene data show CDR1 as SGHAT and CDR2 as FQNNGV. The chain's CDR3 is CASSSPRREIGYTF. In nucleotides, the CDR3 is TGTGCCAGCAGTTCCCCGAGGCGTGAGATTGGCTACACCTTC.

The chain recombines TRBV11-1 with TRBJ1-2; weak D call: TRBD1 (5 bases). Trimming took 2 bases from V and 4 from J, leaving 14 bases between them. Germline loops: CDR1 SGHAT, CDR2 FQDESV (reference sequence). CDR3 length equals 15 residues. CDR3 DNA sequence: TGTGCCAGCAGCTTAATAGATCCAGGGACCTATGGCTACACCTTC. As protein: CASSLIDPGTYGYTF. The variable domain in full, completed from reference TRBV11-1 and TRBJ1-2, reads EAEVAQSPRYKITEKSQAVAFWCDPISGHATLYWYRQILGQGPELLVQFQDESVVDDSQLPKDRFSAERLKGVDSTLKIQPAELGDSAMYLCASSLIDPGTYGYTFGSGTRLTVV.

V usage is TRBV6-1 and J usage is TRBJ2-3, with 9 bases that match TRBD1. CDR1 and CDR2 (germline): MNHNS, SASEGT. The trim removed 7 bases at V and 3 bases at J, leaving 5 bases unmatched. The CDR3 is 14 amino acids. CDR3 sequence (DNA): TGTGCCAGCACTGAGACAGGGGGGACAGATACGCAGTATTTT. Residues: CASTETGGTDTQYF.

This clone ranks as medium-sized. The genes are TRBV7-2 and TRBJ1-1, with D possibly TRBD1 on 5 matching bases. The length of the CDR3 is 13 residues. V was shortened by 5 bases and J by 5 bases, with 12 bases between the two germline ends. Germline CDR1 and CDR2: SGHTA and FQGNSA. CDR3 region: CASSPWQGTEAFF. In nucleotides, the CDR3 is TGTGCCAGCAGCCCCTGGCAGGGAACTGAAGCTTTCTTT. The full variable domain, its missing parts supplied by reference TRBV7-2 and TRBJ1-1, is GAGVSQSPSNKVTEKGKDVELRCDPISGHTALYWYRQSLGQGLEFLIYFQGNSAPDKSGLPSDRFSAERTGGSVSTLTIQRTQQEDSAVYLCASSPWQGTEAFFGQGTRLTVV.

The V gene is TRBV15, the J gene TRBJ1-4; D unclear. CDR3 length: 16 amino acids. In germline, CDR1 is LNHNV, CDR2 YYDKDF (reference sequence). V was shortened by 2 bases and J by 3 bases, with 13 bases between the two germline ends. CDR3 residues: CATSRLSRAANEKLFF. DNA of the CDR3: TGTGCCACCAGCAGACTGAGCAGAGCAGCTAATGAAAAACTGTTTTTT.

The chain is built from TRBV5-1 and TRBJ2-6; possibly TRBD1 for D (5 bases). V gave up 4 bases and J gave up 1 base, with 15 bases separating them. Germline CDR1 SGHRS, CDR2 YFSETQ. The length of the CDR3 is 17 residues. The CDR3 coding sequence is TGCGCCAGCAGCCCGGCAGGGTTGGCTTCTGGGGCCAACGTCCTGACTTTC. Amino acids: CASSPAGLASGANVLTF.

The V gene is TRBV6-1, the J gene TRBJ1-2; D uncertain. The CDR3 runs 15 residues. Germline V gene lookup returns CDR1 MNHNS and CDR2 SASEGT. Trimming shortened V by 6 bases and J by 0 bases, and 14 bases separated the two germline ends. CDR3 sequence (DNA): TGTGCCAGCAGCCTTCAGCGGGGAGCTAACTATGGCTACACCTTC. This codes for CASSLQRGANYGYTF.

The V call is TRBV6-4, the J call TRBJ2-1; 11 bases align to TRBD2. The length of the CDR3 is 15 residues. The junction had 7 bases not matched to a gene; V was cut back by 4 bases and J by 8 bases. Germline V gene data show CDR1 as MRHNA and CDR2 as SNTAGT. In DNA, the CDR3 is TGTGCCAGCAGTGTATCAACTAGCGGGAGCGATGAGCAGTTCTTC. This sequence encodes CASSVSTSGSDEQFF.

The V call is TRBV11-2, the J call TRBJ1-4; possible D gene TRBD1, 6 bases. Deletions cut 4 bases from V and 5 bases from J, with 26 bases between. Germline V lookup: CDR1 SGHAT, CDR2 FQNNGV. CDR3 length: 19 residues. The CDR3 here is CASSSHLWGASALNEKLFF. CDR3 nucleotides: TGTGCCAGCAGCTCCCACCTGTGGGGGGCTTCTGCTCTGAATGAAAAACTGTTTTTT. Full variable domain (outside the CDR3, taken from reference TRBV11-2 and TRBJ1-4): EAGVAQSPRYKIIEKRQSVAFWCNPISGHATLYWYQQILGQGPKLLIQFQNNGVVDDSQLPKDRFSAERLKGVDSTLKIQPAKLEDSAVYLCASSSHLWGASALNEKLFFGSGTQLSVL.

The chain is built from TRBV18 and TRBJ2-5; 9 nucleotides align to TRBD2. The J call may not be correct, given that the DNA end is closer to TRBJ2-7. From germline, CDR1 is KGHSH and CDR2 LQKENI. The CDR3 runs to 14 residues. The CDR3 here is CASSSSGGFDEQYF. The CDR3 DNA is TGTGCCAGCTCATCAAGCGGGGGGTTCGACGAGCAGTACTTC.

This chain joins TRBV10-3 and TRBJ2-3; D gene ambiguous. The CDR3 covers 17 residues. V lost 3 bases and J 2 bases, leaving 18 bases between the germline ends. The germline gives CDR1 ENHRY, CDR2 SYGVKD. The CDR3 loop is CAISDSELPPFTDTQYF. The CDR3 nucleotides read TGTGCCATCAGTGACTCAGAGCTTCCTCCTTTCACAGATACGCAGTATTTT.

The V call is TRBV9, the J call TRBJ2-5; perhaps D is TRBD1 or TRBD2 (5 bases each). The CDR3 runs to 16 residues. CDR1 is SGDLS, CDR2 YYNGEE, per germline. V was cut by 4 bases and J by 2 bases, with 18 bases left in between. The CDR3 here is CASSPRGAGTQETQYF. The CDR3 DNA reads TGTGCCAGCAGCCCCCGGGGCGCAGGGACGCAAGAGACCCAGTACTTC.

CDR3 sequence (DNA): TGCAGCGCCGCATTAGCGGGAGCTAGCAATGAGCAGTTCTTC. Translated, it gives CSAALAGASNEQFF. V usage is TRBV29-1 and J usage is TRBJ2-1; the match to TRBD2 covers 9 bases. This CDR3 is built from 14 residues. The germline CDR1 and CDR2 sequences are SQVTM and ANQGSEA. The ends lost 7 bases at V and 6 bases at J; junction bases unmatched: 10.

The V and J genes are TRBV19 and TRBJ1-4; the D is unclear. The CDR3 runs to 16 residues. V was trimmed by 3 bases and J by 3 bases, leaving 14 bases between them. CDR1 is LNHDA, CDR2 SQIVND, per germline (reference sequence). Written as DNA, the CDR3 is TGTGCCAGTAGTATTAGACCCCCAGTACCTAATGAAAAACTGTTTTTT. Its translation is CASSIRPPVPNEKLFF.

The DNA of the CDR3 is TGTGCCAGTAGGGCCCATAGGGATGAAAAACTGTTTTTT. Encoded protein: CASRAHRDEKLFF. The V gene is TRBV19, the J gene TRBJ1-4; no firm D call. This CDR3 has 13 residues. Trimming took 6 bases from V and 6 from J, leaving 11 bases between them. Germline V gene lookup returns CDR1 LNHDA and CDR2 SQIVND (reference sequence).

This clone has a handful of counts. The rearrangement joins TRBV11-2 to TRBJ1-1; 7 bases align to TRBD1. There are 12 residues in the CDR3. With 3 bases clipped from V and 7 bases from J, the junction kept 2 bases outside the gene matches. The germline V gene encodes CDR1 SGHAT and CDR2 FQNNGV. The CDR3 protein is CASSFDRDEAFF. CDR3 DNA: TGTGCCAGCAGCTTTGACAGGGATGAAGCTTTCTTT.

The rearrangement joins TRBV21-1 to TRBJ1-5; TRBD1, the D gene given by the table, was not confirmed from the DNA. TRBV21-1 is marked as a pseudogene. CDR3 length equals 16 residues. CDR3 loop: CASSKNPDRNNQPQHF. CDR3 bases: TGTGCCAGCAGCAAAAACCCCGACAGGAACAATCAGCCCCAGCATTTT.

The chain employs TRBV14 and TRBJ2-1; D is undetermined. The V and J ends lost 4 bases and 5 bases respectively, with 9 bases between them. The CDR3 length is 13 residues. The germline V gene has CDR1 SGHDN and CDR2 FVKESK. CDR3 DNA: TGTGCCAGCAGCCCCGGCTATCACAATGAGCAGTTCTTC. Translation gives CASSPGYHNEQFF.

The chain has TRBV4-3 and TRBJ1-3; no reliable D call. Germline V gene sequence: CDR1 LGHNA, CDR2 YSLEER. V was shortened by 1 base and J by 0 bases, with 10 bases between the two germline ends. The CDR3 consists of 16 residues. This CDR3 is CASSQGPGYSGNTIYF. The CDR3 nucleotides read TGCGCCAGCAGCCAAGGACCCGGTTACTCTGGAAACACCATATATTTT.

CDR3 amino acids: CAIFDRNNEQFF. CDR3 coding DNA: TGTGCCATCTTCGACAGGAACAATGAGCAGTTCTTC. This rearrangement joins TRBV6-1 to TRBJ2-1; TRBD1 might be the D (6 bases). V shed 10 bases and J shed 5 bases, with 12 bases lying between them. Per germline, CDR1 MNHNS and CDR2 SASEGT. The length of the CDR3 is 12 residues.